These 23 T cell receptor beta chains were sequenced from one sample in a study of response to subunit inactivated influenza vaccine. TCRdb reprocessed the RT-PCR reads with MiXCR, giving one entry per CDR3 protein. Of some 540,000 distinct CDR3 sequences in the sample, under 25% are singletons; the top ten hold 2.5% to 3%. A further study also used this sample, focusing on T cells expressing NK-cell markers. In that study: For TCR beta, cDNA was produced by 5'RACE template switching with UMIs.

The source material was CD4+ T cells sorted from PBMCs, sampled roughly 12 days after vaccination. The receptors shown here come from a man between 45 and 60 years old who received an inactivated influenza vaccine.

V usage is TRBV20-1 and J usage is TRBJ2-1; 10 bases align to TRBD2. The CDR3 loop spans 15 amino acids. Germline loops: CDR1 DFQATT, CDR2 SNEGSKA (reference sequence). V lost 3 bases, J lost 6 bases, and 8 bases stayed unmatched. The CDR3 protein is CSARSGRARSNEQFF. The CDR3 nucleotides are TGCAGTGCTAGGAGCGGGAGGGCCAGAAGCAATGAGCAGTTCTTC.

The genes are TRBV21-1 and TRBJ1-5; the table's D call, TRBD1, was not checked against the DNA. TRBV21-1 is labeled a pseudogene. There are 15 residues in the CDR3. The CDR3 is CASSTGDTANQPQHF. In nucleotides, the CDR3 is TGTGCCAGCAGCACAGGGGACACGGCCAATCAGCCCCAGCATTTT.

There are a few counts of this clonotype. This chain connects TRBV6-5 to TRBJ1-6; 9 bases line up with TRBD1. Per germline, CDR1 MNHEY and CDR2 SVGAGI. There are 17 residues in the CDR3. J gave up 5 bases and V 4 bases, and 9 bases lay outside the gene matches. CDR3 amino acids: CASSSGRGQGNNSPLHF. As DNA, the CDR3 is TGTGCCAGCAGTTCCGGGCGGGGACAGGGAAATAATTCACCCCTCCACTTT.

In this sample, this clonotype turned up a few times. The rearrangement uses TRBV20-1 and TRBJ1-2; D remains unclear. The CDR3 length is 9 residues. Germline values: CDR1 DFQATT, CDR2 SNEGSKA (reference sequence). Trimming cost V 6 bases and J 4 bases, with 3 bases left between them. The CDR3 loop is CSAAYGYTF. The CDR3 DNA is TGCAGTGCCGCCTATGGCTACACCTTC.

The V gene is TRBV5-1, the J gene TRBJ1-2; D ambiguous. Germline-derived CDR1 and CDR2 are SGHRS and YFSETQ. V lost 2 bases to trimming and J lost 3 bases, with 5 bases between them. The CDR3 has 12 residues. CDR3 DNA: TGCGCCAGCAGCTTACCCCACTATGGCTACACCTTC. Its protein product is CASSLPHYGYTF.

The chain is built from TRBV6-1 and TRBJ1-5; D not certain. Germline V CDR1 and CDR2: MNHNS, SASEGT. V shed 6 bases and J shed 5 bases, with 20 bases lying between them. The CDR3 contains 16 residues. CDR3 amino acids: CASSRSPHSADQPQHF. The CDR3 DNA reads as TGTGCCAGCAGCCGAAGTCCGCACAGTGCCGATCAGCCCCAGCATTTT.

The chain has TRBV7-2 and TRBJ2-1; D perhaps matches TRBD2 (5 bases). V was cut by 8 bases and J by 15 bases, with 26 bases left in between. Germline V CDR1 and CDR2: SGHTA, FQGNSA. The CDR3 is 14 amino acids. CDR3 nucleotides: TGTGCCAGCTCCCCTTCCGCGCTGGAGGTGGGGTTGTTCTTC. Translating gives CASSPSALEVGLFF.

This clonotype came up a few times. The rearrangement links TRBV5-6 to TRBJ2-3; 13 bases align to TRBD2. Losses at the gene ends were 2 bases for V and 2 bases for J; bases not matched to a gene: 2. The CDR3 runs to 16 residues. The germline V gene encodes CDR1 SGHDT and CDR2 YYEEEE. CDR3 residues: CASSLGTSGNTDTQYF. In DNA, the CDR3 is TGTGCCAGCAGCTTAGGGACTAGCGGGAACACAGATACGCAGTATTTT. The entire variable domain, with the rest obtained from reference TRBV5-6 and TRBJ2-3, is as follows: DAGVTQSPTHLIKTRGQQVTLRCSPKSGHDTVSWYQQALGQGPQFIFQYYEEEERQRGNFPDRFSGHQFPNYSSELNVNALLLGDSALYLCASSLGTSGNTDTQYFGPGTRLTVL.

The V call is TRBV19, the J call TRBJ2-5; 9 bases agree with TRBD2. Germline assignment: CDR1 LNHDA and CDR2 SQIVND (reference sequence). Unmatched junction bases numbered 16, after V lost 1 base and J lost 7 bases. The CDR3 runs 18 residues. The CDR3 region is CASSIVPPAPGLAWTQYF. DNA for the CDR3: TGTGCCAGTAGTATAGTCCCTCCGGCTCCGGGACTAGCATGGACCCAGTACTTC.

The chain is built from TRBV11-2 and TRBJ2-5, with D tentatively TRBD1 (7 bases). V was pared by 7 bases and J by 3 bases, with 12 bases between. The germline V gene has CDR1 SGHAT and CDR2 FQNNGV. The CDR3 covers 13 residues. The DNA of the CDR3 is TGTGCCAGCACCCAGGGGGGAAAAGAGACCCAGTACTTC. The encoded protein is CASTQGGKETQYF.

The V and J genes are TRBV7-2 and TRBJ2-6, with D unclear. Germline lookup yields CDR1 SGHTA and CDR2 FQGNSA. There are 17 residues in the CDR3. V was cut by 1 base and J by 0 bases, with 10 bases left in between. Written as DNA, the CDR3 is TGTGCCAGCAGCTTAGGCTCCTGGGTCTCTGGGGCCAACGTCCTGACTTTC. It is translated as CASSLGSWVSGANVLTF.

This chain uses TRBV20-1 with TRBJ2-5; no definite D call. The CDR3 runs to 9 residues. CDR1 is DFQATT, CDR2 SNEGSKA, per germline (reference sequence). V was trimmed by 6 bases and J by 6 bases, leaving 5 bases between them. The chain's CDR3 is CSAVQTQYF. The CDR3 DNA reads TGCAGTGCAGTGCAGACCCAGTACTTC.

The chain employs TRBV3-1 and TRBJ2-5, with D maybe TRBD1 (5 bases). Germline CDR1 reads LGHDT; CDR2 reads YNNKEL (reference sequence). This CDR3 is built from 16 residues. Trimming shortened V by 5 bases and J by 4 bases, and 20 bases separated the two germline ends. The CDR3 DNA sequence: TGTGCCAGCAGCTTCCTCACCCTCAGGGTTTCAGAGACCCAGTACTTC. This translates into CASSFLTLRVSETQYF.

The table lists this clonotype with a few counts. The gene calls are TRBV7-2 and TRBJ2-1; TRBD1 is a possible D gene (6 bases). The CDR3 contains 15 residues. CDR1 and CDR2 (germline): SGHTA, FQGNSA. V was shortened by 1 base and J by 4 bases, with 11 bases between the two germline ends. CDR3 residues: CASSLDGTIYNEQFF. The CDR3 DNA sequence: TGTGCCAGCAGCTTAGACGGGACAATATACAATGAGCAGTTCTTC.

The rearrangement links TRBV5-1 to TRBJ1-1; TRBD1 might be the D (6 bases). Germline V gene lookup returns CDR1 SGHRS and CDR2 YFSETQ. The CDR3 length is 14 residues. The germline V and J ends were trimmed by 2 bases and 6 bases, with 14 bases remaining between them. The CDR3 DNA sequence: TGCGCCAGCAGCTTACGGCACACAGGGCCTGAAGCTTTCTTT. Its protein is CASSLRHTGPEAFF.

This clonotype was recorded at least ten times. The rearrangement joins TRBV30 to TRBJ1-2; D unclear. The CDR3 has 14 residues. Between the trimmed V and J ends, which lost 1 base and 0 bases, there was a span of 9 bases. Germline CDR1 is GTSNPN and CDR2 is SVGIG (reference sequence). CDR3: CAWSDRLANYGYTF. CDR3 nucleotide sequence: TGTGCCTGGAGTGATCGACTCGCTAACTATGGCTACACCTTC.

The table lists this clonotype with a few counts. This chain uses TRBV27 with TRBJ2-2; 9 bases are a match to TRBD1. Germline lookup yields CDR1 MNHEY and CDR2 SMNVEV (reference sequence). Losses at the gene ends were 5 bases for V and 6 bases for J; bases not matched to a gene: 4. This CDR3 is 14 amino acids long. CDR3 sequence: CASSRDRVAGELFF. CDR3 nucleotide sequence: TGTGCCAGCAGTCGGGACAGGGTTGCCGGGGAGCTGTTTTTT.

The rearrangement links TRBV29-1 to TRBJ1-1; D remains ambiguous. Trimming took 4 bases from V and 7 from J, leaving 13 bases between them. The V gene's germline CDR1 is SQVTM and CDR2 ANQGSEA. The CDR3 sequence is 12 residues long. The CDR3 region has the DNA TGCAGCGTTGGCGGACGGGTGGATGAAGCTTTCTTT. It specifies CSVGGRVDEAFF.

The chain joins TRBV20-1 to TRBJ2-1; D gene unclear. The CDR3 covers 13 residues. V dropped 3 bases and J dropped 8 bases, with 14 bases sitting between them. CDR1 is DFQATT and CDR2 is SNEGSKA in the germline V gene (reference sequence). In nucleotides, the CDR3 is TGCAGTGCTAGGCCGACGCCCTTCGATGAGCAGTTCTTC. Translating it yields CSARPTPFDEQFF.

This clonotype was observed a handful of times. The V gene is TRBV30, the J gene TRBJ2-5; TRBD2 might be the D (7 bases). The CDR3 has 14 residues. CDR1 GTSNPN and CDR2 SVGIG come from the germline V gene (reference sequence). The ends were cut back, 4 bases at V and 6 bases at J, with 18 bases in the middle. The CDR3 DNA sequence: TGTGCCTGGAAAGCTGACGGGGGGCGAAAGACCCAGTACTTC. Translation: CAWKADGGRKTQYF.

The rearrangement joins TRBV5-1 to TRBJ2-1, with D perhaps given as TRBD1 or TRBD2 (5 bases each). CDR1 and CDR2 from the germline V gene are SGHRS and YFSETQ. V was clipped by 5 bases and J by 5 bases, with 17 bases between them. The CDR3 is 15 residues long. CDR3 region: CASRSTGTAHNEQFF. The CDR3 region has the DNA TGCGCCAGCAGGAGCACCGGGACGGCTCACAATGAGCAGTTCTTC. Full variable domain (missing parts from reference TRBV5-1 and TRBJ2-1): KAGVTQTPRYLIKTRGQQVTLSCSPISGHRSVSWYQQTPGQGLQFLFEYFSETQRNKGNFPGRFSGRQFSNSRSEMNVSTLELGDSALYLCASRSTGTAHNEQFFGPGTRLTVL.

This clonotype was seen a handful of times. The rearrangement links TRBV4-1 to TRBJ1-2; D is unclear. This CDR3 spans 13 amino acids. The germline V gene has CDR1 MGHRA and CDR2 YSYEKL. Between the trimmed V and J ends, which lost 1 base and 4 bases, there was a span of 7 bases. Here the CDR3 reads CASSQVSFYGYTF. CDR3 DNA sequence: TGCGCCAGCAGCCAAGTGAGCTTCTATGGCTACACCTTC.

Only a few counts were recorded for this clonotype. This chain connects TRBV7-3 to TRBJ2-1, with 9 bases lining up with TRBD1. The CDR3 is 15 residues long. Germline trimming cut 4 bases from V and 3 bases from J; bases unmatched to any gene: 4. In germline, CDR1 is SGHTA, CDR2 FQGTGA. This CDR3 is CASSSGTGIYNEQFF. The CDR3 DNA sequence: TGTGCCAGCAGCTCCGGGACAGGGATCTACAATGAGCAGTTCTTC.